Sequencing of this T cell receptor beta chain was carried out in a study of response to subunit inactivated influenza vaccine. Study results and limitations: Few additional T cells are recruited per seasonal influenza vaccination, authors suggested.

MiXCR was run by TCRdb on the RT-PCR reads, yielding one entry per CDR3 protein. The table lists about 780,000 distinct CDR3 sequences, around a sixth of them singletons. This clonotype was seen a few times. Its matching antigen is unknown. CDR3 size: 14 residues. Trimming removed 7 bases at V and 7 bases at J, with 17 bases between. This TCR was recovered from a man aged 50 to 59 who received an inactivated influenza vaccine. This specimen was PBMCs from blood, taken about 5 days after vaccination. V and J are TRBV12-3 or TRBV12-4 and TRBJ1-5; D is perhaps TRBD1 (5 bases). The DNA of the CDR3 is TGTGCCAGCACTAGGGGCAGACGTTTACAGCCCCAGCATTTT. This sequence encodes CASTRGRRLQPQHF.